Given below is one T cell receptor (beta chain) in context. Its antigen remains unidentified. This entry comes from a study of long-term antiretroviral therapy in people with HIV. Notes on the study in general: Increased diversity was seen after ART, yet it remained lower than in transplant donor controls.

The CDR3 extends over 14 amino acids. V trimming: 4 bases; J trimming: 6 bases; junction bases outside the gene matches: 7. Germline values: CDR1 SQVTM, CDR2 ANQGSEA. Version v3.0 of the immunoSEQ assay was performed at survey level. Assay: immunoSEQ multiplex PCR; the TCRdb copy retains only in-frame clones and omits some. The sample consists of some 12,000 clones, roughly 80% of them appearing once. The J gene is TRBJ2-2, the V gene TRBV29-1; 8 bases fit TRBD1. Sample: unsorted PBMCs, taken 1.2 years after starting antiretroviral therapy. This receptor was obtained from a man aged 40-55 years with HIV. CDR3 in DNA: TGCAGCGTTGGGGGGACAGGTAACGCCGGGGAGCTGTTTTTT. Amino acid sequence: CSVGGTGNAGELFF.